This T cell receptor (beta chain) stems from a study of blood T cell repertoires in COVID-19. Study information: The study drew acute and convalescent COVID-19 samples from the United States, Italy and Spain.

Using immunoSEQ multiplex PCR, the repertoire was profiled, and TCRdb retains in-frame clones only, with some absent. In the table there are 100,000 to 150,000 clones, 84% of which are singletons. V shed 11 bases, J shed 1 base, and the junction held 5 bases outside the gene matches. This CDR3 region has 13 residues. Germline V lookup: CDR1 MNHEY, CDR2 SVGAGI. The origin of this receptor is a woman of 80 years or more with acute or convalescent COVID-19. This chain joins TRBV6-5 and TRBJ2-7; 10 nucleotides match TRBD1. The sequenced sample was peripheral blood. CDR3: CAGRQGASYEQYF. As DNA, the CDR3 is TGTGCCGGGCGACAGGGGGCATCCTACGAGCAGTACTTC.